This entry lists 19 T cell receptor beta chains sequenced from one sample in a study of cytomegalovirus exposure and HLA in healthy donors (dated by TCRdb to 2017 to 2019). Libraries were prepared through the immunoSEQ multiplex PCR assay. The multiplex PCR relied on a mix of 60 forward primers for TCR Vbeta segments and 13 reverse primers for TCR Jbeta segments. The source is immuneACCESS, and TCRdb retained only in-frame sequences with V and J called. Part of the clones is not carried over; for the studies checked, unresolved V genes explain less than half of this, and the remainder is unexplained. In this sample the table shows 200,000 to 300,000 clones, about 83% of which occur a single time. The ten largest clones represent approximately 2% of the sample. Material for sequencing was PBMCs. The origin of the receptors is a woman in her thirties or forties in good health and CMV-seropositive.

Only one count was recorded for this clone. V usage is TRBV7-2 and J usage is TRBJ1-1; tentative D call: TRBD1 (5 bases). V was clipped by 7 bases and J by 6 bases, with 12 bases between them. Germline V lookup: CDR1 SGHTA, CDR2 FQGNSA. The CDR3 extends over 12 amino acids. The chain's CDR3 is CASIGEDSEAFF. For the CDR3, the DNA is TGTGCCAGCATAGGGGAGGATTCTGAAGCTTTCTTT. The whole variable domain, filled in from reference TRBV7-2 and TRBJ1-1, reads GAGVSQSPSNKVTEKGKDVELRCDPISGHTALYWYRQSLGQGLEFLIYFQGNSAPDKSGLPSDRFSAERTGGSVSTLTIQRTQQEDSAVYLCASIGEDSEAFFGQGTRLTVV.

This clone was counted a single time. The chain uses TRBV29-1 and TRBJ2-7, with 9 bases aligning to TRBD1. There are 12 residues in the CDR3. The J segment lost 4 bases and the V segment lost 6 bases, leaving 4 bases of the junction unmatched. Germline V gene sequence: CDR1 SQVTM, CDR2 ANQGSEA. The CDR3 bases are TGCAGCGTGGGGGACAGGGAATACGAGCAGTACTTC. It specifies CSVGDREYEQYF.

The V and J genes are TRBV28 and TRBJ2-6; 7 bases map to TRBD1. Germline trimming cut 5 bases from V and 4 bases from J; bases unmatched to any gene: 8. The CDR3 length is 16 residues. From germline, CDR1 is MDHEN and CDR2 SYDVKM. The CDR3, as DNA: TGTGCCAGCAGTGCCTCCAGGGGGTCCGGGGCCAACGTCCTGACTTTC. This codes for CASSASRGSGANVLTF.

This clone occurred once. The CDR3 DNA sequence: TGTGCCAGCAGCTTAGGGGTAGCGGGGGGATCCTACGAGCAGTACTTC. Translation: CASSLGVAGGSYEQYF. This chain links TRBV7-2 with TRBJ2-7; 10 nucleotides line up with TRBD2. V shed 1 base, J shed 1 base, and the junction held 4 bases outside the gene matches. This CDR3 contains 16 residues. Germline CDR1 SGHTA, CDR2 FQGNSA.

The rearrangement uses TRBV9 and TRBJ2-5; D perhaps matches TRBD2 (6 bases). Germline V gives CDR1 SGDLS, CDR2 YYNGEE. This CDR3 is 16 amino acids long. Trimming shortened V by 0 bases and J by 0 bases, and 12 bases separated the two germline ends. The CDR3 protein is CASSVAGGKYQETQYF. As DNA, the CDR3 is TGTGCCAGCAGCGTAGCCGGGGGAAAGTACCAAGAGACCCAGTACTTC.

The chain employs TRBV2 and TRBJ1-1; no clear D. The ends were cut back, 4 bases at V and 0 bases at J, with 12 bases in the middle. Germline CDR1 SNHLY, CDR2 FYNNEI. The length of the CDR3 is 15 residues. CDR3 in DNA: TGTGCCAGCAGTGTAGAGGATATAGTGAACACTGAAGCTTTCTTT. This encodes CASSVEDIVNTEAFF.

The chain is built from TRBV14 and TRBJ2-7; perhaps TRBD2 as D (6 bases). CDR3 length: 15 amino acids. The V gene lost 1 base and the J gene lost 3 bases, with 13 bases spanning the gap. Germline CDR1 reads SGHDN; CDR2 reads FVKESK. CDR3: CASSQVGGSGYEQYF. The CDR3 nucleotides are TGTGCCAGCAGCCAAGTGGGTGGTAGCGGCTACGAGCAGTACTTC.

The chain links TRBV5-8 to TRBJ1-2; 8 bases map to TRBD1. Germline V lookup: CDR1 SGHTS, CDR2 YDEGEE. Trimming removed 7 bases from V and 5 bases from J; junction bases left unmatched: 10. The CDR3 runs to 14 residues. CDR3 protein: CASLLRQGPYGYTF. In DNA, the CDR3 is TGTGCCAGCCTCTTACGACAGGGGCCATATGGCTACACCTTC.

The chain uses TRBV14 and TRBJ2-7; TRBD1 agrees at 9 bases. CDR3 size: 16 residues. V dropped 4 bases and J dropped 0; count of bases not matched to a gene: 7. Germline V gene data show CDR1 as SGHDN and CDR2 as FVKESK. DNA for the CDR3: TGTGCCAGCAGCCGTACAGGGGGCGCGGGCTCCTACGAGCAGTACTTC. It encodes CASSRTGGAGSYEQYF.

The rearrangement joins TRBV7-9 to TRBJ1-2, with D perhaps matching TRBD1 (6 bases). Germline V gene sequence: CDR1 SEHNR, CDR2 FQNEAQ (reference sequence). This CDR3 is 16 amino acids long. V was shortened by 3 bases and J by 2 bases, with 16 bases between the two germline ends. This chain's CDR3 is CASSFGGGGTNYGYTF. The CDR3 nucleotides read TGTGCCAGCAGCTTCGGTGGTGGGGGCACCAACTATGGCTACACCTTC.

The chain carries TRBV2 and TRBJ2-7; a weak D match, TRBD2 (5 bases). CDR1 is SNHLY, CDR2 FYNNEI, per germline. Trimming removed 7 bases from V and 2 bases from J, with 9 bases in between. This CDR3 is 12 amino acids long. CDR3 in amino acids: CASIGRTYEQYF. DNA for the CDR3: TGTGCCAGCATTGGGAGAACCTACGAGCAGTACTTC.

V is TRBV7-9 and J is TRBJ1-4; a possible D gene is TRBD1 (6 bases). CDR1 is SEHNR and CDR2 is FQNEAQ in the germline V gene (reference sequence). Trimming left V 1 base short and J 7 bases short, with 13 bases between. This CDR3 has 15 residues. CDR3 DNA sequence: TGTGCCAGCAGCTTAGTTGGGGAAGGGGGTGAAAAACTGTTTTTT. Protein: CASSLVGEGGEKLFF.

The chain is built from TRBV1 and TRBJ2-4; the D call of TRBD2 is as the table states it, not checked on the DNA. TRBV1 is a pseudogene. CDR3 length: 15 residues. The CDR3 region is CTSSQGLLAENIQYF. In nucleotides, the CDR3 is TGCACCAGCAGCCAAGGGCTCCTAGCGGAAAACATTCAGTACTTC.

V gene TRBV14 combines with J gene TRBJ1-3; D not resolved. V was clipped by 3 bases and J by 4 bases, with 10 bases between them. Germline V CDR1 and CDR2: SGHDN, FVKESK. The CDR3 contains 14 residues. The CDR3 region is CASSQVMRGNTIYF. The CDR3 DNA reads TGTGCCAGCAGCCAGGTCATGAGGGGAAACACCATATATTTT.

This chain joins TRBV4-3 and TRBJ2-3; 8 bases fit TRBD2. V was pared by 0 bases and J by 4 bases, with 9 bases of the junction left unmatched. From germline, CDR1 is LGHNA and CDR2 YSLEER. This CDR3 is 17 amino acids long. The chain's CDR3 is CASSQDFGRAPPDTQYF. CDR3 DNA sequence: TGCGCCAGCAGCCAAGATTTCGGGAGGGCCCCTCCAGATACGCAGTATTTT.

Comment on this clone: The same CDR3 also results from other DNA sequences found in this sample. The genes are TRBV28 and TRBJ2-7, with D unresolved. The CDR3 loop spans 12 amino acids. V was shortened by 6 bases and J by 0 bases, with 6 bases between the two germline ends. CDR1 is MDHEN and CDR2 is SYDVKM in the germline V gene. The chain's CDR3 is CASSLLSYEQYF. In DNA, the CDR3 is TGTGCCAGCAGCTTACTCTCCTACGAGCAGTACTTC.

This chain uses TRBV7-9 with TRBJ2-1; D is undetermined. The CDR3 is 14 residues long. Trimming left V 3 bases short and J 1 base short, with 7 bases between. Germline CDR1 and CDR2: SEHNR and FQNEAQ (reference sequence). The CDR3 DNA reads TGTGCCAGCAGCTTTTTAGAGTCCTACAATGAGCAGTTCTTC. Its protein product is CASSFLESYNEQFF.

V is TRBV19 and J is TRBJ2-1; D gene unclear. The germline gives CDR1 LNHDA, CDR2 SQIVND (reference sequence). The V end lost 1 base, the J end lost 5 bases, and 6 bases lay between the germline ends. There are 13 residues in the CDR3. CDR3 sequence: CASSIGYHNEQFF. In DNA form, the CDR3 reads TGTGCCAGTAGTATAGGCTATCACAATGAGCAGTTCTTC.

The CDR3 here is CASSQDSNYGYTF. The CDR3 DNA reads as TGCGCCAGCAGCCAGGACAGCAACTATGGCTACACCTTC. The rearrangement joins TRBV5-1 to TRBJ1-2, with a weak D call TRBD1 (6 bases). V was shortened by 4 bases and J by 2 bases, with 9 bases between the two germline ends. The germline V gene has CDR1 SGHRS and CDR2 YFSETQ. CDR3 length equals 13 residues.